This paragraph covers one TCR beta chain sequence. What it binds is not known. The entry originates in a study of PD-1 blockade in mismatch repair-deficient tumors. Study at large: Patients had about 13 mismatch repair-deficient cancer types and were previously treated and progressing.

The CDR3 is made up of 18 amino acids. The V gene lost 1 base and the J gene lost 0 bases, with 18 bases spanning the gap. Clones were read by immunoSEQ multiplex PCR, and TCRdb kept only the in-frame ones, dropping some. Among 39,000 or so clones listed, over 80% were seen once. Mismatch repair deficiency was confirmed in all patients, by PCR or immunohistochemistry. TCRs were sequenced from a few patients responding to pembrolizumab. Whole-study results and caveats: Tumor-resident clones, often undetectable pretreatment in blood, expanded then contracted after pembrolizumab.

The chain links TRBV5-3 to TRBJ2-3, with D possibly being TRBD1 (5 bases). TRBV5-3 is an open reading frame whose function is uncertain. The starting material was PBMCs, obtained around 38 weeks after starting pembrolizumab. This clonotype originated in an adult with mismatch repair-deficient cancer. CDR3 in DNA: TGTGCCAGAAGCTTGAGGGCCTCGACAGAGCCTAGCACAGATACGCAGTATTTT. This encodes CARSLRASTEPSTDTQYF.